This T cell receptor (beta chain) was captured by sequencing in a study of T cell responses to AZD1222 COVID-19 vaccine. General study points: No day 14 peak samples; only post-peak repertoires were characterized. Close to half of spike-specific TCRs reportedly recognize unmutated variant regions. CD4 TCRs associated with vaccination spanned spike, dominating at 160-218 and 743-854.

Pooled together were second doses at about 4 or about 12 weeks. The table lists this clone with a few counts. What it recognizes is unknown. In germline, CDR1 is SGHRS, CDR2 YFSETQ. The CDR3 runs 16 residues. Trimming at V came to 4 bases and at J to 0 bases, leaving 4 bases not matched to a gene. Profiled with immunoSEQ multiplex PCR; TCRdb holds only in-frame clones, not every one. This sample has tens of thousands of clones; around nine tenths occur once, and the top ten carry 13% to 15%. J is TRBJ2-3 and V is TRBV5-1, with 11 bases fitting TRBD1. The receptor was derived from an adult who received the AZD1222 COVID-19 vaccine. Sequences were derived from peripheral blood, sampled 28 days after the second AZD1222 dose. The CDR3 DNA reads TGCGCCAGCAGCCCCGGGACAGGGGGTAGCACAGATACGCAGTATTTT. Encoded protein: CASSPGTGGSTDTQYF.